This T cell receptor beta chain stems from a study of blood T cell repertoires in COVID-19. Whole-study context: The cDNA or gDNA used as material had been derived from T cells, B-cell-depleted T cells, or PBMCs.

Repertoires were generated with immunoSEQ multiplex PCR, while TCRdb's copy carries only in-frame clones and drops some. The sample contains under 450,000 clones, roughly nine tenths of which appear only once. This CDR3 has 16 residues. Residents of about 25 US areas, aged roughly 18 to 89 years, made up the participants. Cohort assignment relied on participant-reported clinical history. Cohort 3 donors counted as recovered after two negative PCRs, clearance, or resolved symptoms. The sequencing sample was made of PBMCs or T cells enriched from blood (not recorded which). The clonotype comes from a woman in her twenties or thirties who had recovered from COVID-19. The rearrangement joins TRBV12-2 to TRBJ1-5. TRBV12-2 is labeled a pseudogene. The CDR3 nucleotides read TGTGCAAGTCGCCTCGACCCCAGAGGGAGCAATCAGCCCCAGCATTTT. This codes for CASRLDPRGSNQPQHF.